Listed here are 8 T cell receptor beta chains from one sample, sequenced in a study of blood T cell repertoires in COVID-19. Data came from immunoSEQ multiplex PCR; TCRdb stores just in-frame clones and leaves some out. The data show about 250,000 clones, with about 89% seen just once and under 2% held by the top ten. Material for sequencing was peripheral blood. The receptors shown here come from a woman aged 55-70 years who had recovered from COVID-19.

The V and J genes are TRBV1 and TRBJ2-1; TRBD2 was called by the table and not checked on the DNA. TRBV1 is a recognized pseudogene. This CDR3 is built from 13 residues. The CDR3 nucleotides are TGCACCAGCAGCCAAGATTTAGCGGGGGAGCAGTTCTTC. Translating gives CTSSQDLAGEQFF.

The chain is built from TRBV3-1 (or the pseudogene TRBV3-2) and TRBJ1-2; D is undetermined. CDR3 length equals 13 residues. V lost 5 bases and J lost 3, with 10 bases in between. The germline V gene encodes CDR1 LGHDT and CDR2 YNNKEL (reference sequence). The CDR3 nucleotides read TGTGCCAGCAGCTTCGTTACGGACTATGGCTACACCTTC. Translation gives CASSFVTDYGYTF.

The rearrangement joins TRBV27 to TRBJ2-1; D may be TRBD2 (5 bases). V shed 6 bases and J shed 2 bases, with 8 bases lying between them. The CDR3 contains 13 residues. Germline V gene lookup returns CDR1 MNHEY and CDR2 SMNVEV (reference sequence). CDR3 amino acids: CASRTGTYNEQFF. The CDR3 DNA reads as TGTGCCAGCAGAACCGGGACCTACAATGAGCAGTTCTTC.

This sequence joins TRBV7-8 and TRBJ2-4; D not certain. With 5 bases removed from V and 7 bases from J, the gap between germline ends came to 18 bases. CDR1 SGHVS and CDR2 FQNEAQ come from the germline V gene. CDR3 size: 15 residues. DNA of the CDR3: TGTGCCAGCAGCCCGCTGTCGGCGGTATATAACATTCAGTACTTC. It specifies CASSPLSAVYNIQYF.

The chain recombines TRBV7-2 with TRBJ2-7; 9 bases are a match to TRBD2. From germline, CDR1 is SGHTA and CDR2 FQGNSA. There are 15 residues in the CDR3. Losses at the gene ends were 1 base for V and 9 bases for J; bases not matched to a gene: 10. As DNA, the CDR3 is TGTGCCAGCAGCTTAGAAGGGGAGCGGGGGGTGGCGCAGTACTTC. Its protein product is CASSLEGERGVAQYF.

The chain recombines TRBV7-3 with TRBJ2-3; 12 bases line up with TRBD2. The CDR3 runs to 16 residues. J lost 8 bases, V lost 3 bases, and 9 bases had no gene match. Germline V gene lookup returns CDR1 SGHTA and CDR2 FQGTGA. CDR3 loop: CASSLGLAGGRATQYF. The CDR3 bases are TGTGCCAGCAGCTTGGGACTAGCGGGCGGCCGGGCTACGCAGTATTTT.

The chain joins TRBV5-1 to TRBJ2-1, with TRBD2 matching 13 bases. This CDR3 contains 15 residues. The germline CDR1 and CDR2 sequences are SGHRS and YFSETQ. Germline trimming cut 5 bases from V and 7 bases from J; bases unmatched to any gene: 6. The CDR3 nucleotides read TGCGCCAGCAGACTCGGACTAGCGGGGGCGAATGAGCAGTTCTTC. Protein sequence: CASRLGLAGANEQFF.

A remark on this clone: The identical CDR3 is also encoded by other nucleotide sequences in the sample. The chain couples TRBV4-3 to TRBJ1-1; unclear D gene. The CDR3 is 13 residues long. Germline V gene sequence: CDR1 LGHNA, CDR2 YSLEER. Trimming took 0 bases from V and 1 from J, leaving 3 bases between them. CDR3 nucleotide sequence: TGCGCCAGCAGCCAAGATAGGAACACTGAAGCTTTCTTT. Translating gives CASSQDRNTEAFF.